The sequence of this T cell receptor (beta chain) was determined in a study of blood T cells in healthy people across ages. Per sample, a minimum of 6.5 million PBMCs were isolated. A minimum of 6 micrograms of total RNA was extracted per sample. Primed by a sample-barcoded 5' primer and a J-beta primer mix, a second PCR proceeded for about 7 to 11 cycles. Individual samples furnished no less than 2.5 million CDR3-containing paired-end reads apiece. Each CDR3 protein gets one entry after TCRdb re-called the 5' RACE reads with MiXCR. The sample shows approximately 1.5 million distinct CDR3 sequences, approximately 32% of them seen only once. Study-level findings and limits: Per-million-T-cell TCR beta diversity fell roughly linearly with age.

Turning to this clonotype: Its antigen is unidentified.

Sequencing was done on a sample of blood. The origin of this receptor is a woman in her 30s in good health.

As DNA, the CDR3 is TGCAGTGCAGTAATTCGTTCAATGGAGACCCAGTACTTC. Translated: CSAVIRSMETQYF. The V and J genes are TRBV20-1 and TRBJ2-5; D is uncertain. Trimming took off 6 bases at V and 5 bases at J, with 16 bases between the two ends. The CDR3 is 13 amino acids. CDR1 is DFQATT and CDR2 is SNEGSKA in the germline V gene (reference sequence).